This TCR beta chain was retrieved from a study of type 1 regulatory T cells. On the study more broadly: An in vitro protocol generated T-allo10, a Tr1-enriched, alloantigen-specific CD4 T cell product.

T-allo10 cells from the graft donor were described as anergic, host-alloantigen-specific, and alloantigen-specific suppressors. The CDR3 sequence is 15 residues long. V shed 5 bases and J shed 3 bases, with 17 bases lying between them. Germline values: CDR1 SGHTA, CDR2 FQGNSA. MiXCR was run by TCRdb on the reads, yielding one entry per CDR3 protein. The sample lists 20,000 to 25,000 distinct CDR3 sequences, just under 75% occurring once. Concerning this clonotype: Its specificity is not known.

This receptor was obtained from a human donor in good health. The chain combines TRBV7-2 with TRBJ2-7; possibly TRBD2 for D (6 bases). The sample comprised cultured T cells, either the whole culture or a sorted T cell fraction (not recorded which). Regarding subset: Tr1-enriched cell product generated in vitro against host alloantigens. CDR3 amino acids: CASSPPQGLLYEQYF. CDR3 bases: TGTGCCAGCAGCCCTCCCCAGGGACTCCTCTACGAGCAGTACTTC.